This TCR beta chain was sequenced for a study of T cell responses to AZD1222 COVID-19 vaccine. Study context: Doses given second, at about 4 or about 12 weeks, were pooled.

Study-level findings and limits: Only after the peak T cell response were repertoires sampled. Increased Spike-specific TCR breadth and depth were observed after two AZD1222 doses. The donor cohort was predominantly white British with a female majority, and clonal diversity may have been underestimated.

Assay: immunoSEQ multiplex PCR; the TCRdb copy retains only in-frame clones and omits some. The sample shows 150,000 to 200,000 clones, about 94% of them seen only once. About this clone itself: The antigen is not known.

CDR1 and CDR2 (germline): MNHEY, SMNVEV (reference sequence). Trimming cost V 5 bases and J 4 bases; bases outside gene matches: 4. This CDR3 has 14 amino acids. J is TRBJ2-7 and V is TRBV27; 11 bases are a match to TRBD2. This specimen was peripheral blood, taken on day 0 of AZD1222 vaccination. The sequence came from an adult in good health. The CDR3 loop is CASSGLAGGYEQYF. The CDR3 DNA is TGTGCCAGCAGTGGGCTAGCGGGAGGTTACGAGCAGTACTTC.